This T cell receptor (beta chain) was profiled in a study of technical replicates of blood from a few donors. The data were produced by immunoSEQ multiplex PCR, yet TCRdb's version contains in-frame clones alone and is incomplete. There are 66,000 or so clones in the sample; approximately 97% occur only once, and over 0.15% lies in the top ten. The CDR3 spans 13 residues. The germline V gene encodes CDR1 GTSNPN and CDR2 SVGIG (reference sequence). J was trimmed by 8 bases and V by 5 bases; bases with no gene match: 6. Sequencing was performed on T cells isolated from PBMCs. The TCR was taken from a human donor in good health. The J gene is TRBJ1-4, the V gene TRBV30; 9 bases match TRBD1. Here the CDR3 DNA reads TGTGCCTGGGGACAGGGGCCAGGGGAAAAACTGTTTTTT. As protein: CAWGQGPGEKLFF.